This T cell receptor beta chain was captured in a study of OX40 agonist ivuxolimab in advanced cancers. Findings and caveats of the study: Some of the lowest clonal expansion was seen in partial responders at 0.1-3.0 mg/kg. Expanded peripheral T cells had an undetermined antigen specificity. Also showing low normalized T-cell clonal expansion were some of the nonresponders. Researchers report that CD8+ T cells had, on average, more expanded clones than CD4+.

Generated by immunoSEQ multiplex PCR, the TCRdb table keeps only in-frame clones and is missing some. The sample has some 100,000 clones, more than 75% seen once. Points on this clone: The target antigen is unknown.

The germline V gene has CDR1 MDHEN and CDR2 SYDVKM. CDR3 length: 12 amino acids. V lost 10 bases and J lost 4, with 13 bases in between. This sample comprised CD4+ or CD8+ T cells sorted from blood, obtained in a trial of the OX40 agonist ivuxolimab. The V gene is TRBV28, the J gene TRBJ1-2; TRBD1 is a possible D gene (5 bases). This clonotype was obtained from an adult with an advanced solid tumor such as melanoma, head and neck, liver or kidney cancer. The CDR3 nucleotides read TGTGCCACCCGACAGAATGCCTATGGCTACACCTTC. This encodes CATRQNAYGYTF.